Shown below are 27 T cell receptor beta chains from a single sample sequenced in a study of response to subunit inactivated influenza vaccine. A single record per CDR3 protein comes from TCRdb applying MiXCR to the RT-PCR reads. Of 650,000 to 800,000 distinct CDR3 sequences listed, approximately 14% are singletons. Sequences were derived from PBMCs from blood, sampled less than 15 days before vaccination. The receptors stem from a man in his fifties who received an inactivated influenza vaccine.

This clonotype occurred many times. V gene TRBV5-1 combines with J gene TRBJ1-1; D ambiguous. Germline CDR1 reads SGHRS; CDR2 reads YFSETQ. CDR3 length: 15 amino acids. V gave up 0 bases and J gave up 2 bases, with 11 bases separating them. The CDR3 reads CASSLATARNTEAFF. Here the CDR3 DNA reads TGCGCCAGCAGCTTGGCCACAGCTAGAAACACTGAAGCTTTCTTT.

This clonotype was seen more than once but under ten times. The CDR3 protein is CASSEFTGVGVLTF. In nucleotides, the CDR3 is TGTGCCAGCAGTGAATTCACAGGGGTTGGCGTCCTGACTTTC. The chain links TRBV25-1 to TRBJ2-6; 7 nucleotides match TRBD1. Germline V gene sequence: CDR1 MGHDK, CDR2 SYGVNS. The ends lost 1 base at V and 12 bases at J; junction bases unmatched: 6. The length of the CDR3 is 14 residues.

This clonotype was found many times. The V call is TRBV5-1, the J call TRBJ2-3; 10 bases map to TRBD2. Germline V gene sequence: CDR1 SGHRS, CDR2 YFSETQ. The CDR3 sequence is 16 residues long. V was pared by 1 base and J by 4 bases, with 6 bases of the junction left unmatched. CDR3 DNA: TGCGCCAGCAGCTTGCTTCAGACTAGCGGGTCAGATACGCAGTATTTT. Translation: CASSLLQTSGSDTQYF.

Many counts were recorded for this clonotype. This rearrangement joins TRBV28 to TRBJ2-3, with D possibly TRBD1 on 6 matching bases. V lost 6 bases, J lost 2 bases, and 15 bases lay in between. This CDR3 has 15 residues. Per germline, CDR1 MDHEN and CDR2 SYDVKM. CDR3 sequence reads: CASRPLGTFTDTQYF. The CDR3 DNA is TGTGCCAGCAGACCCCTAGGGACATTCACAGATACGCAGTATTTT.

This clonotype was found a few times. This chain links TRBV9 with TRBJ2-7; no clear D. Germline V CDR1 and CDR2: SGDLS, YYNGEE. Trimming shortened V by 0 bases and J by 5 bases, and 9 bases separated the two germline ends. CDR3 size: 13 residues. The CDR3, as DNA: TGTGCCAGCAGCGTAGGAGCAGAGAACGAGCAGTACTTC. It codes for CASSVGAENEQYF.

The CDR3 region is CASSPTSGPTTDTQYF. The CDR3 DNA sequence: TGTGCCAGCAGCCCTACTAGCGGACCTACAACAGATACGCAGTATTTT. The J gene is TRBJ2-3, the V gene TRBV7-2; TRBD2 aligns across 8 bases. The J segment lost 3 bases and the V segment lost 5 bases, leaving 10 bases of the junction unmatched. The CDR3 runs 16 residues. Looked up from germline, CDR1 is SGHTA and CDR2 is FQGNSA.

The V call is TRBV20-1, the J call TRBJ2-7, with D unresolved. This CDR3 has 14 residues. The V end lost 1 base, the J end lost 0 bases, and 10 bases lay between the germline ends. Per the germline V gene, CDR1 is DFQATT and CDR2 is SNEGSKA (reference sequence). This CDR3 reads CSARGGRHSYEQYF. Here the CDR3 DNA reads TGCAGTGCTAGAGGTGGCAGACACTCCTACGAGCAGTACTTC.

This clonotype has a handful of counts. CDR3 in amino acids: CASQDSLAFNQPQHF. CDR3 DNA sequence: TGTGCCAGCCAGGACAGCCTAGCATTTAATCAGCCCCAGCATTTT. This chain joins TRBV28 and TRBJ1-5, with D possibly being TRBD1 (6 bases). Germline-derived CDR1 and CDR2 are MDHEN and SYDVKM. The CDR3 length is 15 residues. V gave up 8 bases and J gave up 4 bases, with 18 bases separating them.

This clonotype was seen more than once but under ten times. The V gene is TRBV7-2, the J gene TRBJ2-3; no firm D call. The CDR3 is 15 residues long. V lost 5 bases to trimming and J lost 5 bases, with 17 bases between them. From germline, CDR1 is SGHTA and CDR2 FQGNSA. The CDR3: CASSGLRAIRDTQYF. Here the CDR3 DNA reads TGTGCCAGCAGCGGGCTCCGGGCCATTCGAGATACGCAGTATTTT.

CDR3 nucleotide sequence: TGTGCCAGCAGCCCGGGGAGTGAGGAGCTGTTTTTT. Residues: CASSPGSEELFF. This chain links TRBV3-1 with TRBJ2-2, with D possibly matching TRBD2 (5 bases). The CDR3 extends over 12 amino acids. Germline V gives CDR1 LGHDT, CDR2 YNNKEL (reference sequence). V was trimmed by 4 bases and J by 10 bases, leaving 10 bases between them.

This clonotype was detected many times. The chain employs TRBV2 and TRBJ1-1; D remains ambiguous. Trimming took off 6 bases at V and 7 bases at J, with 18 bases between the two ends. The CDR3 covers 14 residues. Germline loops: CDR1 SNHLY, CDR2 FYNNEI. The CDR3: CASSMDRVTVEAFF. CDR3 in DNA: TGTGCCAGCAGCATGGATAGAGTCACCGTTGAAGCTTTCTTT.

A few counts support this clonotype. The rearrangement uses TRBV12-3 or TRBV12-4 and TRBJ2-5; D possibly corresponds to TRBD1 (5 bases). Trimming shortened V by 5 bases and J by 5 bases, and 15 bases separated the two germline ends. This CDR3 is 14 amino acids long. CDR3 sequence: CASSPVDSTETQYF. CDR3 coding DNA: TGTGCCAGCAGTCCTGTTGACAGTACGGAGACCCAGTACTTC.

This clonotype was counted only a few times. The gene calls are TRBV24-1 and TRBJ2-1; D is perhaps TRBD2 (6 bases). Per germline, CDR1 KGHDR and CDR2 SFDVKD. The CDR3 runs to 20 residues. The V and J ends lost 3 bases and 7 bases respectively, with 30 bases between them. The CDR3: CATSDTMQWGEGGIRNEQFF. The CDR3 DNA follows: TGTGCCACCAGTGATACGATGCAATGGGGGGAAGGAGGGATTAGGAATGAGCAGTTCTTC.

This clonotype occurred many times. J is TRBJ2-7 and V is TRBV11-2, with 14 bases fitting TRBD2. Germline CDR1 and CDR2: SGHAT and FQNNGV. Trimming cost V 4 bases and J 4 bases; bases outside gene matches: 12. The CDR3 sequence is 18 residues long. The CDR3 protein is CASSWGLAGVRRGYEQYF. CDR3 DNA sequence: TGTGCCAGCAGCTGGGGACTAGCGGGAGTAAGAAGGGGGTACGAGCAGTACTTC.

This clonotype came up many times. The gene calls are TRBV4-1 and TRBJ1-1, with a tentative D call TRBD1 (5 bases). There are 14 residues in the CDR3. Trimming pared 1 base from V and 5 bases from J, leaving 11 bases between. Germline lookup yields CDR1 MGHRA and CDR2 YSYEKL. The CDR3 reads CASSQGGSGTEAFF. In DNA, the CDR3 is TGCGCCAGCAGCCAAGGGGGCTCTGGAACTGAAGCTTTCTTT.

The genes are TRBV7-9 and TRBJ2-5; D might be TRBD2 (6 bases). The CDR3 is made up of 13 amino acids. Germline CDR1 SEHNR, CDR2 FQNEAQ (reference sequence). V was shortened by 7 bases and J by 4 bases, with 13 bases between the two germline ends. The CDR3 loop reads CASNTAGSETQYF. In DNA form, the CDR3 reads TGTGCCAGCAACACCGCGGGGTCAGAGACCCAGTACTTC.

This clonotype was detected a few times. This chain uses TRBV27 with TRBJ2-7, with 8 bases lining up with TRBD2. The CDR3 spans 16 residues. V was clipped by 2 bases and J by 5 bases; unmatched bases: 11. CDR1 MNHEY and CDR2 SMNVEV come from the germline V gene (reference sequence). This CDR3 reads CASSLKRRAGVNEQYF. The CDR3, as DNA: TGTGCCAGCAGTTTAAAGCGCCGAGCGGGGGTCAACGAGCAGTACTTC.

This clonotype occurred a few times. V and J are TRBV18 and TRBJ2-7; no firm D call. This CDR3 spans 13 amino acids. V lost 2 bases to trimming and J lost 4 bases, with 9 bases between them. Germline CDR1 reads KGHSH; CDR2 reads LQKENI. This CDR3 reads CASSPEVTYEQYF. CDR3 sequence (DNA): TGTGCCAGCTCACCAGAGGTGACTTACGAGCAGTACTTC.

This clonotype was observed a few times. The chain uses TRBV5-1 and TRBJ2-1; 12 nucleotides line up with TRBD2. CDR1 and CDR2 from the germline V gene are SGHRS and YFSETQ. This CDR3 region has 17 residues. Unmatched junction bases numbered 3, after V lost 0 bases and J lost 2 bases. CDR3 DNA sequence: TGCGCCAGCAGCTTGGTGGCTAGCGGGAGGGCCTACAATGAGCAGTTCTTC. Translation: CASSLVASGRAYNEQFF.

This chain joins TRBV15 and TRBJ1-1, with TRBD1 matching over 10 bases. CDR1 is LNHNV, CDR2 YYDKDF, per germline (reference sequence). This CDR3 has 14 amino acids. With V trimmed by 5 bases and J by 6 bases, 6 bases remained unmatched. The CDR3 here is CATSLGQGGPEAFF. The CDR3, as DNA: TGTGCCACCAGCCTTGGACAGGGGGGGCCTGAAGCTTTCTTT.

This clonotype was seen repeatedly, ten times or more. The rearrangement joins TRBV20-1 to TRBJ1-1; D not resolved. CDR3 length: 8 residues. V gave up 6 bases and J gave up 9 bases, with 5 bases separating them. The germline V gene encodes CDR1 DFQATT and CDR2 SNEGSKA (reference sequence). The chain's CDR3 is CSAPQAFF. The CDR3 DNA sequence: TGCAGTGCCCCACAAGCTTTCTTT.

The rearrangement joins TRBV12-3 or TRBV12-4 to TRBJ2-3; possible D gene TRBD1, 6 bases. Trimming stripped 6 bases from V and 8 bases from J, with 15 bases between. This CDR3 region has 13 residues. In nucleotides, the CDR3 is TGTGCCAGCAGGTCGACAGGACCAGCTACGCAGTATTTT. Translated, it gives CASRSTGPATQYF.

The J gene is TRBJ2-3, the V gene TRBV24-1; tentative D call: TRBD2 (6 bases). V lost 4 bases and J 4 bases, leaving 14 bases between the germline ends. Germline values: CDR1 KGHDR, CDR2 SFDVKD. This CDR3 is built from 15 residues. CDR3: CATSDRTGTPDTQYF. The CDR3 DNA sequence: TGTGCCACCAGTGACCGAACCGGGACTCCAGATACGCAGTATTTT.

Ten or more counts support this clonotype. The chain joins TRBV4-3 to TRBJ2-1; TRBD1 aligns across 10 bases. The CDR3 is made up of 17 amino acids. V lost 6 bases to trimming and J lost 5 bases; unmatched junction nucleotides: 13. Germline CDR1 LGHNA, CDR2 YSLEER. As DNA, the CDR3 is TGCGCCAGCAGTCCAAGAACCCCCGGGACAGGGGACAATGAGCAGTTCTTC. Protein sequence: CASSPRTPGTGDNEQFF.

The genes are TRBV11-2 and TRBJ2-4; D gene ambiguous. The V end was cut by 1 base, the J end by 0 bases, with 19 bases between. CDR3 size: 19 residues. The V gene's germline CDR1 is SGHAT and CDR2 FQNNGV. This CDR3 reads CASSLVYEASTLAKNIQYF. CDR3 DNA: TGTGCCAGCAGCTTAGTTTATGAGGCTTCAACACTAGCCAAAAACATTCAGTACTTC.

The chain carries TRBV19 and TRBJ2-5, with 9 bases matching TRBD1. J lost 5 bases, V lost 5 bases, and 9 bases had no gene match. This CDR3 has 15 amino acids. The germline V gene encodes CDR1 LNHDA and CDR2 SQIVND (reference sequence). The CDR3 DNA is TGTGCCAGTAGTGAAACAGGGGGCAGGAGGGAGACCCAGTACTTC. It encodes CASSETGGRRETQYF.

This clonotype has ten or more counts. The CDR3 DNA reads TGTGCCAGCACGGGGACAGCGAAATTCAATCAGCCCCAGCATTTT. This codes for CASTGTAKFNQPQHF. The chain recombines TRBV16 with TRBJ1-5, with 7 bases identical to TRBD1. Germline V gene data show CDR1 as KGHSY and CDR2 as FQNENV. J was trimmed by 3 bases and V by 7 bases; bases with no gene match: 9. The CDR3 contains 15 residues.